This T cell receptor beta chain stems from a study of T cells in Graves' hyperthyroidism and ophthalmopathy. Notes on the study in general: For ophthalmopathy, model prediction preceded onset by a median roughly 6.2 months.

This clonotype appeared many times. The antigen remains unidentified. V gave up 3 bases and J gave up 5 bases, with 11 bases separating them. This CDR3 has 14 residues. Germline V lookup: CDR1 MNHNS, CDR2 SASEGT. Newly diagnosed patients aged 18 to 65 had hyperthyroidism of under 2 months' duration. Authors of the study amplified TCR beta CDR3 regions from RNA transcripts. The HTBI primer set served for first-round RT-PCR of the TCR CDR3. MiXCR, run by TCRdb on the multiplex PCR reads, gives a single entry per CDR3 protein. The table records some 620,000 distinct CDR3 sequences, around 16% of them present only once.

The chain joins TRBV6-1 to TRBJ1-5; tentative D call: TRBD1 (5 bases). The sequence was obtained from a woman younger than 45 with Graves' hyperthyroidism. The specimen was blood. The CDR3 DNA reads TGTGCCAGCAGTGACTGGGGCGGTTATCAGCCCCAGCATTTT. It codes for CASSDWGGYQPQHF.